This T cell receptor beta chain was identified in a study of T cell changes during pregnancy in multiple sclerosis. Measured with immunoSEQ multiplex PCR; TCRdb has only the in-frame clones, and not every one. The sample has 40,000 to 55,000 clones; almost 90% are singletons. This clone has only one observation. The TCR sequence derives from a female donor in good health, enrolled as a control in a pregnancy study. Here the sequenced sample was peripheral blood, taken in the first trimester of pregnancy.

The DNA of the CDR3 is TGTGCCGGAAGAGAGACTAGCGGGGGGACCCAGTACTTC. Translated, it gives CAGRETSGGTQYF. The chain joins TRBV2 to TRBJ2-5, with TRBD2 matching 12 bases. CDR1 and CDR2 from the germline V gene are SNHLY and FYNNEI. V was pared by 11 bases and J by 7 bases, with 8 bases of the junction left unmatched. This CDR3 is 13 amino acids long.